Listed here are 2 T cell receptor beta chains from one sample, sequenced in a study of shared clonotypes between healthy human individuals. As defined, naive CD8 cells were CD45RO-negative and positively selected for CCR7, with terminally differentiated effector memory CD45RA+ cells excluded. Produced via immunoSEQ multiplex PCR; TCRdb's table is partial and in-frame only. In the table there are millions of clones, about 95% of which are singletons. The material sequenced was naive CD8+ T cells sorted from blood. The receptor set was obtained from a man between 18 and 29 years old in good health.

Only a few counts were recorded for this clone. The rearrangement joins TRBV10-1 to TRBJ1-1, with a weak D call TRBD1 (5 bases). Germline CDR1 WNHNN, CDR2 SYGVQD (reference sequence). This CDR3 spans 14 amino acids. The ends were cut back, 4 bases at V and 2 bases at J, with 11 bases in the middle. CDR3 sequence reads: CASSGDGFNTEAFF. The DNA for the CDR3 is TGCGCCAGCAGTGGGGACGGATTCAACACTGAAGCTTTCTTT.

This chain's CDR3 is CASTPRKTGASYEQYF. CDR3 nucleotide sequence: TGTGCCAGCACCCCTCGCAAGACGGGAGCGTCCTACGAGCAGTACTTC. The rearrangement joins TRBV6-4 to TRBJ2-7; a possible D gene is TRBD2 (6 bases). With 7 bases removed from V and 1 base from J, the gap between germline ends came to 20 bases. Germline V CDR1 and CDR2: MRHNA, SNTAGT. The CDR3 loop spans 16 amino acids.